This paragraph reports one T cell receptor (beta chain). What it binds is not known. Germline assignment: CDR1 MDHEN and CDR2 SYDVKM. Between the trimmed V and J ends, which lost 6 bases and 1 base, there was a span of 10 bases. This CDR3 has 15 residues. The sample belongs to a study of shared clonotypes between healthy human individuals. Study-level findings and limits: Clonotypes that were shared across a handful of donors made up roughly 5% of naive CD4 clonotypes.

Sequenced by immunoSEQ multiplex PCR; TCRdb stores in-frame clones only, minus some. In the table there are approximately 1.4 million clones, roughly 98% of which are singletons. The TCR sequence derives from a young man in good health. The specimen sequenced was naive CD4+ T cells sorted from blood. Indicated subset: CD45RA+ positively selected. The rearrangement joins TRBV28 to TRBJ2-6; D unclear. CDR3 DNA sequence: TGTGCCAGCAGCCCCTGGGCTTCTGGGGCCAACGTCCTGACTTTC. This codes for CASSPWASGANVLTF.